A single sample gave rise to the 9 T cell receptor beta chains below, sequenced in a study of blood T cells in healthy people across ages (dated by TCRdb to 2014 to 2015). Library preparation employed 5' RACE. The instrument given in TCRdb is Illumina HiSeq 2500. A second PCR of roughly 6 to 11 cycles was performed with a sample-barcoded 5' primer and a J-beta primer mix. The public reads were reprocessed in TCRdb via fastp at Q25 and MiXCR, keeping in-frame beta chains. Entries are consolidated by CDR3 protein sequence, retaining the most common genes and DNA. The sample table records about 1.8 million distinct CDR3 sequences; roughly 49% of these occur just once. The ten largest account for 2% to 2.5% of the sample. Sequencing used blood. Receptors originate from a woman aged 35 to 49 in good health.

In this sample, this clonotype turned up a few times. CDR3 nucleotide sequence: TGTGCCAGCAGCTTAGCCCGAACAGGAAGGGGAGGCTACACCTTC. Translation: CASSLARTGRGGYTF. V gene TRBV7-9 combines with J gene TRBJ1-2; a possible D gene is TRBD1 (5 bases). The V end lost 0 bases, the J end lost 8 bases, and 16 bases lay between the germline ends. Germline assignment: CDR1 SEHNR and CDR2 FQNEAQ (reference sequence). The CDR3 has 15 amino acids.

The count of this clonotype is one. The chain couples TRBV29-1 to TRBJ2-5; D remains ambiguous. V lost 0 bases and J 11 bases, leaving 10 bases between the germline ends. This CDR3 comprises 11 residues. Germline lookup yields CDR1 SQVTM and CDR2 ANQGSEA. The CDR3 protein is CSVEDFGEQYF. In nucleotides, the CDR3 is TGCAGCGTTGAAGATTTCGGTGAGCAGTACTTC.

V is TRBV20-1 and J is TRBJ2-2; D is uncertain. The germline V and J ends were trimmed by 8 bases and 5 bases, with 18 bases remaining between them. In germline, CDR1 is DFQATT, CDR2 SNEGSKA (reference sequence). This CDR3 contains 14 residues. This CDR3 is CSPTSPLRTGELFF. DNA for the CDR3: TGCAGTCCCACCAGCCCCCTGAGAACCGGGGAGCTGTTTTTT.

V is TRBV27 and J is TRBJ2-7; D might be TRBD2 (7 bases). Germline CDR1 reads MNHEY; CDR2 reads SMNVEV (reference sequence). Trimming took off 2 bases at V and 1 base at J, with 18 bases between the two ends. This CDR3 comprises 17 residues. In DNA form, the CDR3 reads TGTGCCAGCAGTTTACTTGTAAGGGGGGGGGAGTCCTACGAGCAGTACTTC. As protein: CASSLLVRGGESYEQYF.

This clonotype was recorded a few times. The CDR3 spells CASSQGGLAGGRDTQYF. CDR3 in DNA: TGCGCCAGCAGCCAGGGAGGACTAGCGGGGGGGAGGGATACGCAGTATTTT. The chain carries TRBV4-1 and TRBJ2-3, with 15 positions matching TRBD2. The CDR3 runs 17 residues. CDR1 is MGHRA, CDR2 YSYEKL, per germline. J lost 6 bases, V lost 3 bases, and 7 bases had no gene match.

This clonotype was counted only a few times. The V gene is TRBV7-2, the J gene TRBJ1-6; tentatively, D is TRBD1 (6 bases). V lost 2 bases, J lost 4 bases, and 9 bases lay in between. Per germline, CDR1 SGHTA and CDR2 FQGNSA. The CDR3 has 15 amino acids. The CDR3 reads CASSLTGKYNSPLHF. Written as DNA, the CDR3 is TGTGCCAGCAGCTTAACAGGGAAATATAATTCACCCCTCCACTTT.

The genes are TRBV20-1 and TRBJ1-5; 10 bases line up with TRBD1. The J segment lost 6 bases and the V segment lost 6 bases, leaving 17 bases of the junction unmatched. CDR3 length: 17 residues. CDR1 and CDR2 from the germline V gene are DFQATT and SNEGSKA (reference sequence). The CDR3 here is CSAGGAWTGGSGQPQHF. The CDR3, as DNA: TGCAGTGCGGGGGGCGCTTGGACAGGGGGTTCTGGTCAGCCCCAGCATTTT.

This chain joins TRBV14 and TRBJ2-1; no reliable D call. Trimming pared 0 bases from V and 10 bases from J, leaving 10 bases between. CDR1 is SGHDN and CDR2 is FVKESK in the germline V gene. The length of the CDR3 is 13 residues. CDR3 loop: CASSQEGRWEQFF. The CDR3 bases are TGTGCCAGCAGCCAAGAAGGAAGGTGGGAGCAGTTCTTC.

There are a few counts of this clonotype. The chain combines TRBV6-6 with TRBJ1-5, with D hard to call. The length of the CDR3 is 12 residues. Germline V lookup: CDR1 MNHNY, CDR2 SVGAGI (reference sequence). V lost 2 bases and J lost 7, with 6 bases in between. Here the CDR3 reads CASSYDEQPQHF. The CDR3 DNA sequence: TGTGCCAGCAGTTACGATGAACAGCCCCAGCATTTT.